A selection of T cell receptor beta chains follows, all from one sample in a study of cytomegalovirus exposure and HLA in healthy donors. The method was immunoSEQ multiplex PCR; TCRdb's version includes in-frame clones alone and lacks a portion of them. The sample carries about 130,000 clones, 75% to 85% recorded once. Sequencing input: PBMCs. The receptors originated from a woman aged 45-65 years in good health and CMV-seropositive. The CDR3 runs from the conserved cysteine through the conserved F or W. The order of the fields is clone size, V gene, D gene, J gene, CDR3 protein, CDR3 DNA. D genes are given only for firm matches. The size of a clone is reported for some rows only, either as once, few or many, or as a class for expanded clones.

abundance: NA
v_gene: TRBV5-1
d_gene: TRBD1
j_gene: TRBJ1-2
CDR3aa: CASSLNPGQENGYTF
CDR3nt: TGCGCCAGCAGCTTAAACCCGGGACAGGAGAATGGCTACACCTTC

abundance: NA
v_gene: TRBV19
d_gene: NA
j_gene: TRBJ1-1
CDR3aa: CASSIQTANTEAFF
CDR3nt: TGTGCCAGTAGTATACAGACAGCGAACACTGAAGCTTTCTTT

abundance: NA
v_gene: TRBV9
d_gene: NA
j_gene: TRBJ2-5
CDR3aa: CASSPRSSSGQETQYF
CDR3nt: TGTGCCAGCAGCCCCCGGAGCTCCAGTGGTCAAGAGACCCAGTACTTC

abundance: few
v_gene: TRBV6-4
d_gene: NA
j_gene: TRBJ2-2
CDR3aa: CASSDQGTGELFF
CDR3nt: TGTGCCAGCAGTGATCAGGGGACCGGGGAGCTGTTTTTT

abundance: NA
v_gene: TRBV2
d_gene: NA
j_gene: TRBJ1-4
CDR3aa: CASSRGTNEKLFF
CDR3nt: TGTGCCAGCAGTCGGGGGACTAATGAAAAACTGTTTTTT

abundance: NA
v_gene: TRBV29-1
d_gene: NA
j_gene: TRBJ1-5
CDR3aa: CSVGGGASNQPQHF
CDR3nt: TGCAGCGTTGGCGGGGGGGCAAGCAATCAGCCCCAGCATTTT

abundance: NA
v_gene: TRBV9
d_gene: TRBD2
j_gene: TRBJ2-2
CDR3aa: CASSAGGKTGELFF
CDR3nt: TGTGCCAGCTCGGCGGGGGGGAAGACCGGGGAGCTGTTTTTT

abundance: NA
v_gene: TRBV30
d_gene: NA
j_gene: TRBJ1-1
CDR3aa: CAWSVPGRGPESNTEAFF
CDR3nt: TGTGCCTGGAGTGTACCAGGGAGGGGCCCGGAGAGTAACACTGAAGCTTTCTTT

abundance: NA
v_gene: TRBV6-1
d_gene: TRBD1
j_gene: TRBJ1-5
CDR3aa: CASSEAVARGNQPQHF
CDR3nt: TGTGCCAGCAGTGAAGCGGTAGCCAGGGGGAATCAGCCCCAGCATTTT

abundance: NA
v_gene: TRBV11-2
d_gene: TRBD2
j_gene: TRBJ2-2
CDR3aa: CASSRTSGGNGELFF
CDR3nt: TGTGCCAGCAGTCGGACTAGCGGGGGGAACGGGGAGCTGTTTTTT

abundance: NA
v_gene: TRBV5-1
d_gene: NA
j_gene: TRBJ2-4
CDR3aa: CASSRQGSGIQYF
CDR3nt: TGCGCCAGCAGCAGGCAGGGTTCGGGCATTCAGTACTTC

abundance: NA
v_gene: TRBV27
d_gene: TRBD1
j_gene: TRBJ2-1
CDR3aa: CASSLPGGGEVNEQFF
CDR3nt: TGTGCCAGCAGTCTCCCAGGGGGCGGTGAGGTAAATGAGCAGTTCTTC

abundance: NA
v_gene: TRBV28
d_gene: TRBD2
j_gene: TRBJ2-3
CDR3aa: CASSSSRLASVADTQYF
CDR3nt: TGTGCCAGCAGTTCCTCACGACTAGCTTCAGTGGCAGATACGCAGTATTTT

abundance: NA
v_gene: TRBV19
d_gene: TRBD2
j_gene: TRBJ2-7
CDR3aa: CASSIAGTSVYEQYF
CDR3nt: TGTGCCAGTAGTATAGCTGGGACTAGTGTCTACGAGCAGTACTTC

abundance: NA
v_gene: TRBV9
d_gene: TRBD2
j_gene: TRBJ2-1
CDR3aa: CASSVVPTSGRNEQFF
CDR3nt: TGTGCCAGCAGCGTAGTCCCCACTAGCGGGAGAAATGAGCAGTTCTTC

abundance: NA
v_gene: TRBV7-2
d_gene: NA
j_gene: TRBJ1-1
CDR3aa: CASSPRVSVNTEAFF
CDR3nt: TGTGCCAGCAGCCCGAGGGTTTCGGTGAACACTGAAGCTTTCTTT

abundance: once
v_gene: TRBV2
d_gene: TRBD2
j_gene: TRBJ2-7
CDR3aa: CASSEASGGTFDEQYF
CDR3nt: TGTGCCAGCAGTGAAGCTAGCGGGGGGACCTTTGACGAGCAGTACTTC

abundance: NA
v_gene: TRBV30
d_gene: NA
j_gene: TRBJ1-5
CDR3aa: CAWSVGAMSPQPQHF
CDR3nt: TGTGCCTGGAGTGTAGGGGCGATGAGTCCCCAGCCCCAGCATTTT

abundance: NA
v_gene: TRBV4-1
d_gene: TRBD2
j_gene: TRBJ2-3
CDR3aa: CASSQAVLFGGRANTDTQYF
CDR3nt: TGCGCCAGCAGCCAAGCCGTCCTGTTCGGCGGGAGGGCCAATACAGATACGCAGTATTTT

abundance: few
v_gene: TRBV7-2
d_gene: NA
j_gene: TRBJ2-6
CDR3aa: CASSLVPLVGANGLTF
CDR3nt: TGTGCCAGCAGCTTAGTTCCACTGGTTGGGGCCAACGGCCTGACTTTC

abundance: NA
v_gene: TRBV27
d_gene: NA
j_gene: TRBJ2-5
CDR3aa: CASSLGGTSQETQYF
CDR3nt: TGTGCCAGCAGTTTGGGGGGGACATCTCAAGAGACCCAGTACTTC

abundance: NA
v_gene: TRBV18
d_gene: NA
j_gene: TRBJ2-5
CDR3aa: CASSPGSGYQETQYF
CDR3nt: TGTGCCAGCTCACCAGGAAGCGGGTACCAAGAGACCCAGTACTTC

abundance: NA
v_gene: TRBV29-1
d_gene: NA
j_gene: TRBJ2-2
CDR3aa: CSVGASSTGELFF
CDR3nt: TGCAGCGTTGGGGCCTCAAGCACCGGGGAGCTGTTTTTT

abundance: NA
v_gene: TRBV5-1
d_gene: TRBD1
j_gene: TRBJ2-2
CDR3aa: CASSLDPTGLAVGGELFF
CDR3nt: TGCGCCAGCAGCTTGGACCCGACAGGGTTGGCTGTGGGAGGGGAGCTGTTTTTT

abundance: NA
v_gene: TRBV2
d_gene: NA
j_gene: TRBJ2-6
CDR3aa: CASTTSGTNSGANVLTF
CDR3nt: TGTGCCAGCACGACTTCCGGGACAAACTCTGGGGCCAACGTCCTGACTTTC

abundance: NA
v_gene: TRBV29-1
d_gene: NA
j_gene: TRBJ1-4
CDR3aa: CSVGGATNEKLFF
CDR3nt: TGCAGCGTCGGGGGGGCAACTAATGAAAAACTGTTTTTT

abundance: few
v_gene: TRBV4-3
d_gene: TRBD2
j_gene: TRBJ2-2
CDR3aa: CASSQTSGGVTGELFF
CDR3nt: TGCGCCAGCAGCCAGACTAGCGGGGGCGTCACCGGGGAGCTGTTTTTT

abundance: few
v_gene: TRBV28
d_gene: NA
j_gene: TRBJ2-7
CDR3aa: CASSDTRDFPGEQYF
CDR3nt: TGTGCCAGCAGTGACACCCGGGATTTCCCGGGAGAGCAGTACTTC

abundance: NA
v_gene: TRBV7-9
d_gene: TRBD1
j_gene: TRBJ1-2
CDR3aa: CASSLRLGQVIYGYTF
CDR3nt: TGTGCCAGCAGTCTTAGACTTGGACAGGTGATCTATGGCTACACCTTC

abundance: NA
v_gene: TRBV5-1
d_gene: NA
j_gene: TRBJ2-7
CDR3aa: CASSPRQVTYEQYF
CDR3nt: TGCGCCAGCAGCCCGCGACAGGTCACCTACGAGCAGTACTTC

abundance: NA
v_gene: TRBV10-1
d_gene: NA
j_gene: TRBJ2-1
CDR3aa: CASSSGSYNEQFF
CDR3nt: TGCGCCAGCAGTTCGGGGTCCTACAATGAGCAGTTCTTC

abundance: NA
v_gene: TRBV30
d_gene: NA
j_gene: TRBJ1-2
CDR3aa: CAWRLISAGYTF
CDR3nt: TGTGCCTGGCGACTTATATCGGCTGGCTACACCTTC

abundance: NA
v_gene: TRBV18
d_gene: TRBD1
j_gene: TRBJ1-1
CDR3aa: CASSPPTGWGLNTEAFF
CDR3nt: TGTGCCAGCTCACCACCGACAGGGTGGGGCCTGAACACTGAAGCTTTCTTT

abundance: NA
v_gene: TRBV4-3
d_gene: NA
j_gene: TRBJ1-2
CDR3aa: CASSQDSGYGYTF
CDR3nt: TGCGCCAGCAGCCAAGACTCGGGTTATGGCTACACCTTC

abundance: NA
v_gene: TRBV11-3
d_gene: NA
j_gene: TRBJ2-2
CDR3aa: CASSPFGEGAGELFF
CDR3nt: TGTGCCAGCAGCCCATTCGGAGAGGGGGCCGGGGAGCTGTTTTTT

abundance: NA
v_gene: TRBV6-6
d_gene: TRBD1
j_gene: TRBJ1-1
CDR3aa: CASRELQGKNEAFF
CDR3nt: TGTGCCAGCAGGGAATTACAGGGGAAAAATGAAGCTTTCTTT

abundance: NA
v_gene: TRBV5-1
d_gene: NA
j_gene: TRBJ1-4
CDR3aa: CASSLEGSEKLFF
CDR3nt: TGCGCCAGCAGCTTGGAGGGGTCTGAAAAACTGTTTTTT

abundance: NA
v_gene: TRBV7-2
d_gene: TRBD1
j_gene: TRBJ1-2
CDR3aa: CASNLNRGRYTF
CDR3nt: TGTGCCAGCAACCTCAACAGGGGCCGCTACACCTTC

abundance: NA
v_gene: TRBV27
d_gene: TRBD1
j_gene: TRBJ1-6
CDR3aa: CASSFRGTANSPLHF
CDR3nt: TGTGCCAGCAGTTTTCGGGGGACAGCTAATTCACCCCTCCACTTT

abundance: NA
v_gene: TRBV27
d_gene: NA
j_gene: TRBJ1-1
CDR3aa: CASSFLQVTPGTEAFF
CDR3nt: TGTGCCAGCAGTTTCCTCCAGGTAACCCCTGGCACTGAAGCTTTCTTT

abundance: NA
v_gene: TRBV7-2
d_gene: TRBD1
j_gene: TRBJ1-2
CDR3aa: CASSLALGGQGLYGYTF
CDR3nt: TGTGCCAGCAGCTTAGCCCTAGGGGGACAGGGGCTTTATGGCTACACCTTC

abundance: NA
v_gene: TRBV6-4
d_gene: NA
j_gene: TRBJ2-3
CDR3aa: CASSSESGSTDTQYF
CDR3nt: TGTGCCAGCAGCTCGGAGAGCGGGTCAACAGATACGCAGTATTTT

abundance: NA
v_gene: TRBV2
d_gene: NA
j_gene: TRBJ2-4
CDR3aa: CASSESSSYIQGDQDIQYF
CDR3nt: TGTGCCAGCAGTGAAAGTAGTTCCTATATACAAGGGGATCAGGACATTCAGTACTTC

abundance: NA
v_gene: TRBV19
d_gene: TRBD2
j_gene: TRBJ2-1
CDR3aa: CASSIKLAVYNEQFF
CDR3nt: TGTGCCAGTAGTATTAAACTAGCGGTTTACAATGAGCAGTTCTTC

abundance: once
v_gene: TRBV28
d_gene: TRBD2
j_gene: TRBJ2-7
CDR3aa: CASRPTSGKFSEQYF
CDR3nt: TGTGCCAGCAGACCGACTAGCGGGAAGTTCAGCGAGCAGTACTTC

abundance: NA
v_gene: TRBV6-5
d_gene: NA
j_gene: TRBJ2-5
CDR3aa: CAVQLGQGETQYF
CDR3nt: TGTGCCGTCCAGTTAGGGCAGGGGGAGACCCAGTACTTC

abundance: NA
v_gene: TRBV5-8
d_gene: NA
j_gene: TRBJ2-5
CDR3aa: CASSLMPGAETQYF
CDR3nt: TGTGCCAGCAGCTTGATGCCAGGCGCGGAGACCCAGTACTTC

abundance: few
v_gene: TRBV5-1
d_gene: TRBD1
j_gene: TRBJ2-5
CDR3aa: CASSPGTEAETQYF
CDR3nt: TGCGCCAGCAGCCCGGGGACAGAGGCAGAGACCCAGTACTTC

abundance: NA
v_gene: TRBV28
d_gene: TRBD1
j_gene: TRBJ2-1
CDR3aa: CASRYSGTGGTNEQFF
CDR3nt: TGTGCCAGCAGATATTCCGGGACAGGGGGGACTAATGAGCAGTTCTTC

abundance: NA
v_gene: TRBV7-6
d_gene: TRBD1
j_gene: TRBJ2-1
CDR3aa: CASSQTGGIVNEQFF
CDR3nt: TGTGCCAGCAGCCAGACAGGGGGAATAGTCAATGAGCAGTTCTTC